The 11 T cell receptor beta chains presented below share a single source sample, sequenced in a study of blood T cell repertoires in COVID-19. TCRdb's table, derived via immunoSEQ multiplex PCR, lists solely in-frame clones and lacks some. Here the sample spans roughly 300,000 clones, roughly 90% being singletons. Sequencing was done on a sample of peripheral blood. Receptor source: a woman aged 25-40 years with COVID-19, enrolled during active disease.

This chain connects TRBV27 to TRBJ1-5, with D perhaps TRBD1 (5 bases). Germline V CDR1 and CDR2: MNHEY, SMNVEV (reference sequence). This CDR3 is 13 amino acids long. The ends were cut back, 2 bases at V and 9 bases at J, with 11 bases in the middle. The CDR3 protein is CASSLGGTRPQHF. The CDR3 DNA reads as TGTGCCAGCAGTTTAGGGGGGACTCGGCCCCAGCATTTT.

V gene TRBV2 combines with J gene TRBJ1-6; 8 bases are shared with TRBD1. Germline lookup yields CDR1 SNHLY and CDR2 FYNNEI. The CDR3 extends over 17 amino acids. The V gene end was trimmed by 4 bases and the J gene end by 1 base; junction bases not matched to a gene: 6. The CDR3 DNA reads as TGTGCCAGCAGTGGTAGGGACAGGCGATCCTATAATTCACCCCTCCACTTT. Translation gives CASSGRDRRSYNSPLHF.

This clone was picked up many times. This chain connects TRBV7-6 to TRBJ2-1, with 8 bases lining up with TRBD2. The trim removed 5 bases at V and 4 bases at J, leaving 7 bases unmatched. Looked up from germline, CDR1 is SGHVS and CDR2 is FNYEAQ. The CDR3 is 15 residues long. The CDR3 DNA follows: TGTGCCAGCAGCCGTAGCGGGGCTAAGTACAATGAGCAGTTCTTC. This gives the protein CASSRSGAKYNEQFF.

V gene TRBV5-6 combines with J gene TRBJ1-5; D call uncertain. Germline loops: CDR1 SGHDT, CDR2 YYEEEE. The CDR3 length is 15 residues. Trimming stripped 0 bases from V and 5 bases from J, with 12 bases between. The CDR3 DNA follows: TGTGCCAGCAGCTTGGGCACAGCCCCTTATCAGCCCCAGCATTTT. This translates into CASSLGTAPYQPQHF.

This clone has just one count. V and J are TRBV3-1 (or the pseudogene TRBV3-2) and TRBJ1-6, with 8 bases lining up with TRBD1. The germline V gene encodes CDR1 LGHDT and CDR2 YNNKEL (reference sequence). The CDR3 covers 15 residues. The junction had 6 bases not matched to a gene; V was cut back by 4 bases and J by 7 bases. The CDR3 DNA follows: TGTGCCAGCAGCCCGAACAGGGGGGGCAATTCACCCCTCCACTTT. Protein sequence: CASSPNRGGNSPLHF.

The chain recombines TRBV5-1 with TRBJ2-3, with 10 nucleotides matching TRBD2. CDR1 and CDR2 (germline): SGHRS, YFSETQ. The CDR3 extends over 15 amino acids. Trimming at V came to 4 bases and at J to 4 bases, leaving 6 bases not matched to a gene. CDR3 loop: CASSGSGGASDTQYF. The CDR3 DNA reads TGCGCCAGCAGCGGAAGCGGGGGGGCATCAGATACGCAGTATTTT.

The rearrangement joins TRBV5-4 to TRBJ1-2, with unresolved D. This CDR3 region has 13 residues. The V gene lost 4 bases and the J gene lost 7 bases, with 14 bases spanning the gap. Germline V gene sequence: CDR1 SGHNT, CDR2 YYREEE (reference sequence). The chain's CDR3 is CASSLPSRGGYTF. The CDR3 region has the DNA TGTGCCAGCAGCCTGCCCAGTCGCGGTGGCTACACCTTC.

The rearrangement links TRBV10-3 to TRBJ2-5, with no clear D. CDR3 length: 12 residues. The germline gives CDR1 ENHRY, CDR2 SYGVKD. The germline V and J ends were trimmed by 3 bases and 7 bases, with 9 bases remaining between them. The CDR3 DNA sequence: TGTGCCATCAGTGACAGTTCAATGACCCAGTACTTC. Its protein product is CAISDSSMTQYF.

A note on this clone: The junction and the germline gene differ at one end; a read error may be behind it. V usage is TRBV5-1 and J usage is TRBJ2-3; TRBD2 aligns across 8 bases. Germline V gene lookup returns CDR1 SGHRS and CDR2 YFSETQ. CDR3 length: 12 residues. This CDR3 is CASSWERGLIHF. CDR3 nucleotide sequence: TGCGCCAGCAGCTGGGAGCGGGGGCTCATACATTTT.

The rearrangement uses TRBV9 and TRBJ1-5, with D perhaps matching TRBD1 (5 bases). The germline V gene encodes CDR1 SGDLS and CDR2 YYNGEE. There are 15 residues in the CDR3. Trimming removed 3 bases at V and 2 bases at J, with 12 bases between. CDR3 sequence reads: CASSGGGGGNQPQHF. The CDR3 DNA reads TGTGCCAGCAGCGGGGGTGGAGGGGGCAATCAGCCCCAGCATTTT. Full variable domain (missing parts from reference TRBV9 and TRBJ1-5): DSGVTQTPKHLITATGQRVTLRCSPRSGDLSVYWYQQSLDQGLQFLIQYYNGEERAKGNILERFSAQQFPDLHSELNLSSLELGDSALYFCASSGGGGGNQPQHFGDGTRLSIL.

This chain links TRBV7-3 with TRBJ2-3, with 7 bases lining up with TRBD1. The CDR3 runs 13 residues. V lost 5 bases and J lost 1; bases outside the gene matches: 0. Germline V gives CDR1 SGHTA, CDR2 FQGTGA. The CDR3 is CASSGQGTDTQYF. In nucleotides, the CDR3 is TGTGCCAGCAGCGGACAGGGCACAGATACGCAGTATTTT.